This T cell receptor (beta chain) was recovered during a study of a mutant IDH1 vaccine in newly diagnosed glioma. Across the whole study: The treated population exhibited a male proportion of 62.5%, a female proportion of roughly 38%, and a mean age of 40.4 years. Previous care, which was radiotherapy, temozolomide, or both, most often involved both.

Time point described: baseline, week 1 (first vaccination visit). The sample's treatment: pre-vaccination baseline after standard-of-care therapy. The assay was immunoSEQ multiplex PCR, and TCRdb's table has in-frame clones only and misses some. The table records roughly 46,000 clones, approximately 90% of them present only once. V gave up 4 bases and J gave up 6 bases; unmatched junction bases: 11. Germline V gene sequence: CDR1 SGHNT, CDR2 YYREEE (reference sequence). The CDR3 runs 15 residues. Specimen: PBMCs, collected from a glioma patient treated with radiotherapy, temozolomide or both. The sequence derives from a man aged 40-55 years with glioma. The chain is built from TRBV5-4 and TRBJ2-7; 9 nucleotides agree with TRBD2. For the CDR3, the DNA is TGTGCCAGCAGCGCGGGGGGACTAGCTTCCCTCGAGCAGTACTTC. Translation: CASSAGGLASLEQYF.